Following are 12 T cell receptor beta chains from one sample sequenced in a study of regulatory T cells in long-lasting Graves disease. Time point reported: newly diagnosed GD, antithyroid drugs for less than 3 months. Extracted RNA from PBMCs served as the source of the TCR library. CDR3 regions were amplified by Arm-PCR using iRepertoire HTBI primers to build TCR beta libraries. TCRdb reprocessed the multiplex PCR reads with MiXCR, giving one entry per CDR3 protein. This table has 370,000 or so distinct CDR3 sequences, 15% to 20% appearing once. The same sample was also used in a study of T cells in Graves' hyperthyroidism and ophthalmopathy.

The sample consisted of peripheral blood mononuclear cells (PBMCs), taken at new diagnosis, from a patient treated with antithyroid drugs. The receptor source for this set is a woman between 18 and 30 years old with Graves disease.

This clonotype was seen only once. The CDR3 nucleotides are TGCAGTGCTATACGGACAGGGGAATTCGCTGAAGCTTTCTTT. This encodes CSAIRTGEFAEAFF. V usage is TRBV20-1 and J usage is TRBJ1-1; 9 bases are a match to TRBD1. CDR1 is DFQATT and CDR2 is SNEGSKA in the germline V gene (reference sequence). CDR3 length: 14 residues. With V trimmed by 4 bases and J by 6 bases, 9 bases remained unmatched.

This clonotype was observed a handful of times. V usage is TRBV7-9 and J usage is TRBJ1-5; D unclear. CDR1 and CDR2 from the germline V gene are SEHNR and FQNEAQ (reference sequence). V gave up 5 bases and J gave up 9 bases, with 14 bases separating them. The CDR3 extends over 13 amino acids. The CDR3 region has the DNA TGTGCCAGCAGCGCCATTGGAATAAGGCCCCAGCATTTT. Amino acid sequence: CASSAIGIRPQHF.

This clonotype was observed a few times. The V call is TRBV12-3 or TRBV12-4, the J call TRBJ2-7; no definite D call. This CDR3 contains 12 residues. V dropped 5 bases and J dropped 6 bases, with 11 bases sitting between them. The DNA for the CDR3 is TGTGCCAGCAGTGGCCCGGACCTCGAGCAGTACTTC. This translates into CASSGPDLEQYF.

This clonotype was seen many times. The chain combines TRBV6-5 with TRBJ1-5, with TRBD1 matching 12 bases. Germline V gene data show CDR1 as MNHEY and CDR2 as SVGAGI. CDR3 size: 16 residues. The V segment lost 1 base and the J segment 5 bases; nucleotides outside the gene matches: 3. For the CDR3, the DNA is TGTGCCAGCAGTTACTTGGGACAGGGGGCGGATCAGCCCCAGCATTTT. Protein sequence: CASSYLGQGADQPQHF.

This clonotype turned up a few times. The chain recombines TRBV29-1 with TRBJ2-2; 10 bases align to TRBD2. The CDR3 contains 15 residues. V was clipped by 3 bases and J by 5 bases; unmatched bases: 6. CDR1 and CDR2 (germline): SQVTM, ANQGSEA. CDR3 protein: CSVDASGSQTGELFF. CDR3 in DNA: TGCAGCGTTGATGCTAGCGGGAGTCAGACCGGGGAGCTGTTTTTT.

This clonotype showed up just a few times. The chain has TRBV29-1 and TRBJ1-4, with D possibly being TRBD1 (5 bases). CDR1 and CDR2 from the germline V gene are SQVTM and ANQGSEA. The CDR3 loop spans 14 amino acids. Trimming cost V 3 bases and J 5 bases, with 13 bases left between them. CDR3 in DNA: TGCAGCGTTGAGGGACTGCAGCGAAATGAAAAACTGTTTTTT. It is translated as CSVEGLQRNEKLFF.

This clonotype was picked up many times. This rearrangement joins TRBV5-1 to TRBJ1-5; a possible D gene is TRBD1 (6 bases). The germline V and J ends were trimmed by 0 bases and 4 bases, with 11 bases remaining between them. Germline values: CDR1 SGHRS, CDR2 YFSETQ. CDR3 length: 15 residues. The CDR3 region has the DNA TGCGCCAGCAGCTTGGACGGACAGTCGAATCAGCCCCAGCATTTT. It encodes CASSLDGQSNQPQHF.

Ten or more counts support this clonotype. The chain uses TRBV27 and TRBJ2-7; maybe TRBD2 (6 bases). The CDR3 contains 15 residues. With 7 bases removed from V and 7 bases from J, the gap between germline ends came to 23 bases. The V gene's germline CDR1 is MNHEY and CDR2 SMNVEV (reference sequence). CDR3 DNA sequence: TGTGCCAGCAAAACCCTGGCGGGACCCGCAGGGGAGCAGTACTTC. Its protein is CASKTLAGPAGEQYF.

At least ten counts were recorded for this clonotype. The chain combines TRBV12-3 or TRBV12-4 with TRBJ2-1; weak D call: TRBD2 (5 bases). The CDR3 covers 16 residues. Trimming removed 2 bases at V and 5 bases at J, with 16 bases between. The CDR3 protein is CASSLFAGGVHNEQFF. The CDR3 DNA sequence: TGTGCCAGCAGTTTATTTGCCGGAGGAGTACACAATGAGCAGTTCTTC.

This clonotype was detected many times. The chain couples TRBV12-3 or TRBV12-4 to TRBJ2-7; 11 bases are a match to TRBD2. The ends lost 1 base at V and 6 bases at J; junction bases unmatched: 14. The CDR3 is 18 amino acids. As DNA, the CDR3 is TGTGCCAGCAGTTTAGGGCGTCGTACTAGCGGGAGAGGGAGCGAGCAGTACTTC. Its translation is CASSLGRRTSGRGSEQYF.

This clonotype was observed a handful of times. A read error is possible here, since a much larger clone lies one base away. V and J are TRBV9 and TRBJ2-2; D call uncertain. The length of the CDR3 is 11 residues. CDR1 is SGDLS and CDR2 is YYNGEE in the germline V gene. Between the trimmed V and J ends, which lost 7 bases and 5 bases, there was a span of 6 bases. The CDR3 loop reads CASGRTGELFF. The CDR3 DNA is TGTGCCAGCGGTAGAACCGGGGAGCTGTTTTTT.

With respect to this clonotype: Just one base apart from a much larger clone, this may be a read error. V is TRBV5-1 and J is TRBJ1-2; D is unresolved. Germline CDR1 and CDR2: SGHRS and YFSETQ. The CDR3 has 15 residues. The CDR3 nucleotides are TGCGCCAGCAGCTTGGATCCGACTAGAGGATATGGCTACCCCTTC. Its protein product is CASSLDPTRGYGYPF.